These 13 T cell receptor beta chains were all obtained from the same sample, sequenced in a study of blood T cell repertoires in COVID-19 (dated by TCRdb to 2020 to 2021). Library preparation used the immunoSEQ multiplex PCR assay. TCRdb carries this immuneACCESS record with in-frame sequences only. Its versions omit some clonotypes, under half of them owing to an unresolved V gene in the studies checked, with the rest unexplained. The sample data list under 200,000 clones, and about 90% of these were observed just once. 7% to 8% of the sample is held by the ten biggest clonotypes. Specimen: PBMCs or T cells enriched from blood (not recorded which). The source of these receptors is a woman aged 50 to 60 who had recovered from COVID-19.

V is TRBV6-5 and J is TRBJ1-3; D unresolved. The CDR3 loop spans 14 amino acids. Germline CDR1 reads MNHEY; CDR2 reads SVGAGI. V gave up 4 bases and J gave up 5 bases, with 12 bases separating them. The chain's CDR3 is CASSSYSDRNTIYF. Here the CDR3 DNA reads TGTGCCAGCAGTTCCTATAGCGACCGAAACACCATATATTTT.

The chain is built from TRBV3-1 (or the pseudogene TRBV3-2) and TRBJ2-7; TRBD1 is a possible D gene (6 bases). Trimming took off 3 bases at V and 0 bases at J, with 15 bases between the two ends. The CDR3 consists of 16 residues. CDR1 and CDR2 from the germline V gene are LGHDT and YNNKEL (reference sequence). Here the CDR3 reads CASSHTGSGGSYEQYF. CDR3 sequence (DNA): TGTGCCAGCAGCCACACAGGGAGCGGAGGCTCCTACGAGCAGTACTTC.

V is TRBV2 and J is TRBJ2-3; 10 nucleotides match TRBD2. Germline V CDR1 and CDR2: SNHLY, FYNNEI. This CDR3 has 15 amino acids. V gave up 5 bases and J gave up 5 bases; unmatched junction bases: 7. The DNA for the CDR3 is TGTGCCAGCAGTAGCGGGAGGGCCCAGGGAGATACGCAGTATTTT. Protein sequence: CASSSGRAQGDTQYF.

V gene TRBV11-3 combines with J gene TRBJ1-1; no reliable D call. The CDR3 runs to 14 residues. Trimming stripped 0 bases from V and 1 base from J, with 6 bases between. Germline values: CDR1 SGHNT, CDR2 YENEEA. The CDR3 coding sequence is TGTGCCAGCAGCTTAGACAGGCAGAACACTGAAGCTTTCTTT. This gives the protein CASSLDRQNTEAFF.

This clone was picked up a small number of times. This chain joins TRBV2 and TRBJ2-7; 9 bases are a match to TRBD1. The CDR3 has 15 residues. V dropped 4 bases and J dropped 0; count of bases not matched to a gene: 4. Germline V gene sequence: CDR1 SNHLY, CDR2 FYNNEI. The CDR3 spells CASSAGTGSSYEQYF. CDR3 sequence (DNA): TGTGCCAGCAGTGCTGGGACAGGGAGCTCCTACGAGCAGTACTTC. The full variable domain, rest sourced from reference TRBV2 and TRBJ2-7, is EPEVTQTPSHQVTQMGQEVILRCVPISNHLYFYWYRQILGQKVEFLVSFYNNEISEKSEIFDDQFSVERPDGSNFTLKIRSTKLEDSAMYFCASSAGTGSSYEQYFGPGTRLTVT.

The chain employs TRBV24-1 and TRBJ2-5; tentatively, D is TRBD1 (7 bases). The CDR3 contains 13 residues. The V and J ends lost 4 bases and 5 bases respectively, with 10 bases between them. CDR1 is KGHDR, CDR2 SFDVKD, per germline. CDR3 protein: CATSEQGRETQYF. The CDR3 DNA reads TGTGCCACCAGTGAACAGGGGAGGGAGACCCAGTACTTC.

V usage is TRBV7-2 and J usage is TRBJ2-1; D is ambiguous. V was pared by 1 base and J by 10 bases, with 11 bases between. CDR3 length: 13 amino acids. Per germline, CDR1 SGHTA and CDR2 FQGNSA. CDR3 loop: CASSLGPALEQFF. In DNA, the CDR3 is TGTGCCAGCAGCTTAGGTCCTGCGTTGGAGCAGTTCTTC.

V usage is TRBV3-1 (or the pseudogene TRBV3-2) and J usage is TRBJ2-7; 9 bases fit TRBD1. J was trimmed by 2 bases and V by 4 bases; bases with no gene match: 3. There are 14 residues in the CDR3. Germline assignment: CDR1 LGHDT and CDR2 YNNKEL (reference sequence). The CDR3 DNA sequence: TGTGCCAGCAGCCTCGGACAGGGGACCTACGAGCAGTACTTC. It specifies CASSLGQGTYEQYF.

The gene calls are TRBV30 and TRBJ2-7, with 8 bases fitting TRBD1. The length of the CDR3 is 12 residues. V trimming: 2 bases; J trimming: 9 bases; junction bases outside the gene matches: 6. Germline V gene lookup returns CDR1 GTSNPN and CDR2 SVGIG (reference sequence). The CDR3 region is CAWSPGQVGQYF. CDR3 sequence (DNA): TGTGCCTGGAGTCCGGGACAGGTAGGGCAGTACTTC.

V gene TRBV25-1 combines with J gene TRBJ1-3, with 9 bases identical to TRBD1. CDR3 length equals 15 residues. With 2 bases clipped from V and 4 bases from J, the junction kept 3 bases outside the gene matches. From germline, CDR1 is MGHDK and CDR2 SYGVNS. The chain's CDR3 is CASSEAGTGGNTIYF. The CDR3 DNA reads as TGTGCCAGCAGTGAAGCCGGGACAGGGGGAAACACCATATATTTT.

The chain recombines TRBV19 with TRBJ2-3; TRBD2 matches at 7 bases. The J segment lost 3 bases and the V segment lost 4 bases, leaving 10 bases of the junction unmatched. This CDR3 has 16 amino acids. The germline CDR1 and CDR2 sequences are LNHDA and SQIVND (reference sequence). Here the CDR3 reads CASSNRREGLTDTQYF. For the CDR3, the DNA is TGTGCCAGTAGTAATAGGAGGGAGGGCCTGACAGATACGCAGTATTTT.

This clone was seen only once. This chain joins TRBV5-1 and TRBJ2-7; D may be TRBD2 (6 bases). CDR3 size: 14 residues. V lost 6 bases to trimming and J lost 4 bases, with 17 bases between them. CDR1 and CDR2 from the germline V gene are SGHRS and YFSETQ. The chain's CDR3 is CASNLVPGDYEQYF. CDR3 DNA sequence: TGCGCCAGCAACTTAGTTCCGGGGGATTACGAGCAGTACTTC.

This rearrangement joins TRBV7-8 to TRBJ2-7, with D perhaps matching TRBD1 (5 bases). V lost 0 bases to trimming and J lost 3 bases, with 6 bases between them. This CDR3 is 13 amino acids long. Germline-derived CDR1 and CDR2 are SGHVS and FQNEAQ. CDR3 loop: CASSLAQGYEQYF. As DNA, the CDR3 is TGTGCCAGCAGCTTAGCGCAGGGCTACGAGCAGTACTTC.